Listed below are T cell receptor beta chains from one sample, sequenced in a study of neurological immune-mediated disorders. TCRdb passed the 5' RACE reads through MiXCR, listing each CDR3 protein once. The table records more than 75,000 distinct CDR3 sequences, 9% to 12% of them present only once. The sequencing sample was made of PBMCs. All receptors derive from a man aged 40-55 years in good health. The CDR3 runs from the conserved cysteine through the conserved F or W. Each record gives: clone size, D gene, J gene, V gene, CDR3 protein, CDR3 DNA. D genes are given only for firm matches. Clone sizes are shown as how often the clone was seen (once, few, many) or a class if it is expanded.

abundance: many; d_gene: TRBD2; j_gene: TRBJ2-1; v_gene: TRBV12-3/TRBV12-4; CDR3aa: CASRYRGGVSYNEQFF; CDR3nt: TGTGCCAGCAGGTACCGCGGGGGGGTCTCGTACAATGAGCAGTTCTTC
abundance: many; d_gene: TRBD1; j_gene: TRBJ1-5; v_gene: TRBV7-2; CDR3aa: CASSSQDRRDQPQHF; CDR3nt: TGTGCCAGCAGCTCCCAGGACAGGAGGGATCAGCCCCAGCATTTT
abundance: many; d_gene: TRBD2; j_gene: TRBJ2-7; v_gene: TRBV27; CDR3aa: CASSRLAGPPYEQYF; CDR3nt: TGTGCCAGCAGTCGGCTAGCGGGACCACCCTACGAGCAGTACTTC
abundance: many; d_gene: -; j_gene: TRBJ2-1; v_gene: TRBV20-1; CDR3aa: CSARRGEPEQFF; CDR3nt: TGCAGTGCTAGGAGAGGGGAGCCTGAGCAGTTCTTC
abundance: many; d_gene: TRBD1; j_gene: TRBJ2-7; v_gene: TRBV7-8; CDR3aa: CASSLARTGISEQYF; CDR3nt: TGTGCCAGCAGCTTAGCACGGACAGGGATTTCCGAGCAGTACTTC
abundance: few; d_gene: -; j_gene: TRBJ2-7; v_gene: TRBV20-1; CDR3aa: CSASGQTTGEQYF; CDR3nt: TGCAGTGCTAGTGGACAAACCACGGGGGAGCAGTACTTC
abundance: many; d_gene: -; j_gene: TRBJ2-5; v_gene: TRBV28; CDR3aa: CASSSGAVRTQYF; CDR3nt: TGTGCCAGCAGTTCAGGAGCCGTTCGGACCCAGTACTTC
abundance: many; d_gene: TRBD2; j_gene: TRBJ2-1; v_gene: TRBV7-3; CDR3aa: CASSLGLAVYNEQFF; CDR3nt: TGTGCCAGCAGCTTAGGGCTAGCGGTTTACAATGAGCAGTTCTTC
abundance: many; d_gene: TRBD2; j_gene: TRBJ2-1; v_gene: TRBV10-3; CDR3aa: CAISGAGVSYNEQFF; CDR3nt: TGTGCCATCAGCGGGGCGGGAGTTTCCTACAATGAGCAGTTCTTC
abundance: many; d_gene: -; j_gene: TRBJ2-7; v_gene: TRBV28; CDR3aa: CASTPYRGAYEQYF; CDR3nt: TGTGCCAGCACCCCATATAGGGGAGCCTACGAGCAGTACTTC
abundance: many; d_gene: -; j_gene: TRBJ1-2; v_gene: TRBV21-1; CDR3aa: CASAGRPRDYGYTF; CDR3nt: TGTGCCAGCGCGGGACGCCCTAGGGACTATGGCTACACCTTC